The clone carrying this TCR beta chain was observed at least ten times. No antigen is known for it. These data originate in a study of T-cell reconstitution after alpha-beta-depleted transplantation in children. Study outcomes and limitations: Approximately two months post-transplant, alpha-beta T cells reportedly originated from several hundred expanded graft clones. T-cell numbers and diversity, one year after transplant, stemmed largely from T cells that were newly produced.

CDR1 is MDHEN and CDR2 is SYDVKM in the germline V gene. The CDR3 consists of 15 residues. The V and J ends lost 7 bases and 3 bases respectively, with 19 bases between them. A TCRbeta library incorporating unique molecular identifiers was prepared. TCRdb analysed the PCR reads with MiXCR anew, one entry per CDR3 protein. Of hundreds of thousands of distinct CDR3 sequences in the sample, 13% were seen once. J is TRBJ2-7 and V is TRBV28; tentatively, D is TRBD1 (6 bases). This sample comprised PBMCs, mostly from graft donor cells, obtained 360 days after TCRalphabeta/CD19-depleted stem cell transplant. The TCR was taken from a male patient aged 10-17 years who had a stem cell transplant for acute myeloid leukemia, so the T cells may come from the graft donor. The CDR3 loop reads CASTSGTNLLYEQYF. The DNA for the CDR3 is TGTGCCAGCACGTCCGGGACAAATCTCCTCTACGAGCAGTACTTC.